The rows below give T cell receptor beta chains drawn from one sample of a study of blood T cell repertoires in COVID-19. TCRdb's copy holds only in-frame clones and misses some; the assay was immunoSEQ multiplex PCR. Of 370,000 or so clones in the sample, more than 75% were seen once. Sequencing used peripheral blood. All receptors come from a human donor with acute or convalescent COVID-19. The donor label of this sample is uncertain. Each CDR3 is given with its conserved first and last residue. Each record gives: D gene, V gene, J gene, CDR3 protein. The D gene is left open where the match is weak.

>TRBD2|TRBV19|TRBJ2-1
CASSPRGLAGENEQFF
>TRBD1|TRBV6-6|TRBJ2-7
CASSSGQGVRKGEQYF
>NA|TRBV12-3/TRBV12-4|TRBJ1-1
CASRAQGNTEAFF
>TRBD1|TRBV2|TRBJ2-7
CALQRTGVEQYF
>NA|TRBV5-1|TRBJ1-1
CASSLGRGWNTEAFF
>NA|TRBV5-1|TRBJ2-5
CASSYQTEQETQYF
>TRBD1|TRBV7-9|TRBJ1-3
CATKAGGNSGNTIYF
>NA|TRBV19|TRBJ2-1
CASSHYNEQFF
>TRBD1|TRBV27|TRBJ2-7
CASRRSGGRGEQYF
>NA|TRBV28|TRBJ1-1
CASSFGGGTEAFF
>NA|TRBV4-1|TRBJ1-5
CASSPLGQAHQPQHF
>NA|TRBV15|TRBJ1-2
CATEKDLNYGYTF
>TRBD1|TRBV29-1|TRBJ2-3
CSVATGAGWDTQYF
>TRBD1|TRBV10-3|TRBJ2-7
CAISESGTGVREQYF
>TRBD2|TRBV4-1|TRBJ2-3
CASSRLAGGLDTQYF
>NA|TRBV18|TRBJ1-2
CASSPAAPGVGGYTF
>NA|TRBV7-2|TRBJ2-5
CASSLGRGSETQYF
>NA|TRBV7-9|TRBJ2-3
CASSLKGRGGGTDTQYF
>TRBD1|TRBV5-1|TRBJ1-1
CASRDRETYEAFF
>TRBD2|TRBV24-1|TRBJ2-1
CATSTIFSGGDNEQFF
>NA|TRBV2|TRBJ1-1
CASRMSRGLDTEAFF
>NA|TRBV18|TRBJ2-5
CASSPGAQGWETQYF
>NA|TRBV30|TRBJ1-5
CAWSVSGYQPQHF
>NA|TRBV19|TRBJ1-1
CASSDGGTGNTEAFF
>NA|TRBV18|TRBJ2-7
CASSPPSRGEQYF
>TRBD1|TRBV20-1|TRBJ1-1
CSAQGDTEAFF
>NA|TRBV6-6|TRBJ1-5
CASSSGVSQPQHF
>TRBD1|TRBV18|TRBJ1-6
CASSSDRGRSPLHF
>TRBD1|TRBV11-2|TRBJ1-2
CASSVGQLANYGYTF
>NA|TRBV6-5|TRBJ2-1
CASRKESSYNEQFF
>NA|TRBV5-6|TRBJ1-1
CASSLVPGGTEAFF
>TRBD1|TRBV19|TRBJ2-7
CASSVGQAYSYEQYF
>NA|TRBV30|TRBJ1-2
CAWSPLPNYGYTF
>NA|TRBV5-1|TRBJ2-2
CASSEQNTGELFF
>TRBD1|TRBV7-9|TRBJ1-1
CASSPTLTGMNTEAFF
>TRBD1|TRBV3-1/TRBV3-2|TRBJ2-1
CASSRSTGVEQFF
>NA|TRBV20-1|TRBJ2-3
CSYYTDTQYF
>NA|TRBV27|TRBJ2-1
CASSSTTQNEQFF
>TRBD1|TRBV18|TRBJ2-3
CASSPIPGQGVLRVADTQYF
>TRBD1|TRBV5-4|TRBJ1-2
CASSLGGTEINYGYTF
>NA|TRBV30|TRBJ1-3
CAWSGRDSDSYSGNTIYF
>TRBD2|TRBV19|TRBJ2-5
CASRTSGRARETQYF
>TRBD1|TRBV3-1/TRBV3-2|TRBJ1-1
CASSLGQGLRAFF
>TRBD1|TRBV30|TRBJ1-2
CAWRGRSAGQGLFIYGYTF
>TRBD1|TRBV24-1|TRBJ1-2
CATSEPTGEYGYTF
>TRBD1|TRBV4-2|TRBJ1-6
CASSQDVGTGYSPLHF
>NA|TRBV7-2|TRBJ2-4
CASSLVVDIQYF
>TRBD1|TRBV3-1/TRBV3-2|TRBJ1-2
CASSQDLTGNYGYTF
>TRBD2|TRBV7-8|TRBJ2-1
CASSLGLAGGDNEQFF
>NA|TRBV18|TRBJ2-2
CASSRDSGNTGELFF
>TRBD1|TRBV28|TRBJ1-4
CASSSGGTGNDEKLFF
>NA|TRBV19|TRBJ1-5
CASSIVITNNQPQHF
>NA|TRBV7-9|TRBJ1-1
CASSLLSGRNTEAFF
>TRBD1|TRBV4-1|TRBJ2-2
CASSDPYRGRGTGELFF